Each of the 20 T cell receptor beta chains below was sequenced from the same sample in a study of blood T cell repertoires in COVID-19 (dated by TCRdb to about 2020). The receptor library was made with the immunoSEQ multiplex PCR assay. TCRdb limited this immuneACCESS table to in-frame rearrangements with V and J called. A share of clones is missing; checked studies link under half to unresolved V genes, and the rest is unexplained. The sample records around 100,000 clones, roughly 84% of which are singletons. In total, the top ten clones hold approximately 7% of the sample. Material for sequencing was peripheral blood. These receptors were taken from a man aged 25-40 years in a cohort sampled during active COVID-19.

The chain combines TRBV3-1 (or the pseudogene TRBV3-2) with TRBJ2-5, with a possible D match to TRBD1 (5 bases). Trimming removed 2 bases at V and 2 bases at J, with 9 bases between. The CDR3 has 14 residues. Germline V gives CDR1 LGHDT, CDR2 YNNKEL (reference sequence). The CDR3 DNA follows: TGTGCCAGCAGCCAAAGGGGTAATCAAGAGACCCAGTACTTC. Protein sequence: CASSQRGNQETQYF.

The rearrangement links TRBV6-2 or TRBV6-3 to TRBJ2-3; a possible D gene is TRBD2 (6 bases). Trimming took off 4 bases at V and 4 bases at J, with 12 bases between the two ends. Looked up from germline, CDR1 is MNHEY and CDR2 is SVGEGT. This CDR3 is built from 14 residues. Written as DNA, the CDR3 is TGTGCCAGCAGTTGGGGGACTTCGGCAGATACGCAGTATTTT. This gives the protein CASSWGTSADTQYF.

The J gene is TRBJ2-7, the V gene TRBV30, with D perhaps matching TRBD1 (5 bases). CDR3 length equals 12 residues. Germline V gene data show CDR1 as GTSNPN and CDR2 as SVGIG (reference sequence). Deletions cut 2 bases from V and 3 bases from J, with 8 bases between. The CDR3 bases are TGTGCCTGGAGTCAGCAGGGCTACGAGCAGTACTTC. Its protein product is CAWSQQGYEQYF. The whole variable domain, remainder taken from reference TRBV30 and TRBJ2-7, is SQTIHQWPATLVQPVGSPLSLECTVEGTSNPNLYWYRQAAGRGLQLLFYSVGIGQISSEVPQNLSASRPQDRQFILSSKKLLLSDSGFYLCAWSQQGYEQYFGPGTRLTVT.

In its sample, this clone was seen a few times. This chain connects TRBV18 to TRBJ1-1; D possibly corresponds to TRBD1 (6 bases). Germline V CDR1 and CDR2: KGHSH, LQKENI. The CDR3 contains 13 residues. V was shortened by 3 bases and J by 6 bases, with 11 bases between the two germline ends. In DNA form, the CDR3 reads TGTGCCAGCTCACCTTCCCACAGGGCTGAAGCTTTCTTT. It specifies CASSPSHRAEAFF.

V and J are TRBV19 and TRBJ2-5, with a weak D call TRBD2 (6 bases). The CDR3 spans 14 residues. Deletions cut 5 bases from V and 9 bases from J, with 19 bases between. The germline V gene encodes CDR1 LNHDA and CDR2 SQIVND (reference sequence). This CDR3 is CASSSSGTSVPQYF. The CDR3 DNA follows: TGTGCCAGTAGTTCCTCCGGGACTTCCGTGCCCCAGTACTTC.

The rearrangement links TRBV5-1 to TRBJ1-1, with D perhaps TRBD1 (6 bases). Germline loops: CDR1 SGHRS, CDR2 YFSETQ. CDR3 length: 14 amino acids. V was cut by 6 bases and J by 1 base, with 13 bases left in between. The CDR3 sequence is CASNPQGSNTEAFF. The CDR3 DNA sequence: TGCGCCAGCAACCCACAGGGCTCGAACACTGAAGCTTTCTTT.

The chain uses TRBV5-1 and TRBJ2-3; perhaps TRBD2 as D (6 bases). The CDR3 covers 17 residues. CDR1 and CDR2 (germline): SGHRS, YFSETQ. V was shortened by 1 base and J by 0 bases, with 15 bases between the two germline ends. CDR3 coding DNA: TGCGCCAGCAGCTTGTCGACTAGAGGTGCTAGCACAGATACGCAGTATTTT. It yields the protein CASSLSTRGASTDTQYF. The full variable domain, completed using reference TRBV5-1 and TRBJ2-3, is KAGVTQTPRYLIKTRGQQVTLSCSPISGHRSVSWYQQTPGQGLQFLFEYFSETQRNKGNFPGRFSGRQFSNSRSEMNVSTLELGDSALYLCASSLSTRGASTDTQYFGPGTRLTVL.

This clone was counted a single time. The chain is built from TRBV7-9 and TRBJ2-2; perhaps TRBD1 as D (6 bases). Germline V gives CDR1 SEHNR, CDR2 FQNEAQ (reference sequence). V was cut by 5 bases and J by 0 bases, with 10 bases left in between. The CDR3 extends over 15 amino acids. In nucleotides, the CDR3 is TGTGCCAGCAGCGTACAGGGTACGAACACCGGGGAGCTGTTTTTT. Amino acids: CASSVQGTNTGELFF.

The chain has TRBV19 and TRBJ1-1; 8 positions match TRBD1. Germline V lookup: CDR1 LNHDA, CDR2 SQIVND (reference sequence). The CDR3 is 14 amino acids. The V gene end was trimmed by 5 bases and the J gene end by 1 base; junction bases not matched to a gene: 3. The CDR3 loop is CASSGGQGNTEAFF. In nucleotides, the CDR3 is TGTGCCAGTAGTGGAGGACAGGGGAACACTGAAGCTTTCTTT.

The DNA of the CDR3 is TGTGCCAGTAGTATTGGCAGATCCTACGAGCAGTACTTC. The encoded protein is CASSIGRSYEQYF. The J gene is TRBJ2-7, the V gene TRBV19; D is undetermined. V gave up 3 bases and J gave up 1 base, with 7 bases separating them. The CDR3 is 13 residues long. Per germline, CDR1 LNHDA and CDR2 SQIVND (reference sequence). The whole variable domain, filled in from reference TRBV19 and TRBJ2-7, reads DGGITQSPKYLFRKEGQNVTLSCEQNLNHDAMYWYRQDPGQGLRLIYYSQIVNDFQKGDIAEGYSVSREKKESFPLTVTSAQKNPTAFYLCASSIGRSYEQYFGPGTRLTVT.

The V and J genes are TRBV28 and TRBJ2-5; perhaps TRBD1 as D (6 bases). Trimming pared 9 bases from V and 5 bases from J, leaving 13 bases between. The germline V gene encodes CDR1 MDHEN and CDR2 SYDVKM. The CDR3 consists of 12 residues. CDR3 sequence reads: CASSRGHETQYF. The DNA for the CDR3 is TGTGCCAGTAGCAGGGGACACGAGACCCAGTACTTC.

The gene calls are TRBV2 and TRBJ1-2; D perhaps matches TRBD1 (5 bases). This CDR3 is built from 13 residues. V was trimmed by 5 bases and J by 6 bases, leaving 13 bases between them. CDR1 and CDR2 from the germline V gene are SNHLY and FYNNEI. In DNA form, the CDR3 reads TGTGCCAGCAGTAGCGTGGGGCACAATGGCTACACCTTC. Its translation is CASSSVGHNGYTF.

This chain links TRBV30 with TRBJ1-6, with D maybe TRBD1 (6 bases). The germline V gene has CDR1 GTSNPN and CDR2 SVGIG (reference sequence). The germline V and J ends were trimmed by 3 bases and 6 bases, with 12 bases remaining between them. CDR3 size: 14 residues. CDR3 protein: CAWSQTGGNSPLHF. The CDR3 bases are TGTGCCTGGAGCCAGACAGGAGGTAATTCACCCCTCCACTTT.

In its sample, this clone was seen once. The chain is built from TRBV27 and TRBJ1-1; D ambiguous. The V and J ends lost 2 bases and 6 bases respectively, with 13 bases between them. The CDR3 covers 14 residues. Germline V lookup: CDR1 MNHEY, CDR2 SMNVEV (reference sequence). CDR3 sequence (DNA): TGTGCCAGCAGTTTACTCAACGGGTGGGCTGAAGCTTTCTTT. Its protein product is CASSLLNGWAEAFF.

The chain employs TRBV9 and TRBJ2-2, with TRBD2 matching over 12 bases. This CDR3 contains 16 residues. V lost 3 bases to trimming and J lost 6 bases; unmatched junction nucleotides: 6. The germline gives CDR1 SGDLS, CDR2 YYNGEE. As DNA, the CDR3 is TGTGCCAGCAGCGCATCTAGCGGGGGGGCCCCCGGGGAGCTGTTTTTT. Protein product: CASSASSGGAPGELFF. The variable domain in full, with the rest retrieved from reference TRBV9 and TRBJ2-2, is DSGVTQTPKHLITATGQRVTLRCSPRSGDLSVYWYQQSLDQGLQFLIQYYNGEERAKGNILERFSAQQFPDLHSELNLSSLELGDSALYFCASSASSGGAPGELFFGEGSRLTVL.

The chain recombines TRBV30 with TRBJ1-2; 10 bases align to TRBD1. CDR1 GTSNPN and CDR2 SVGIG come from the germline V gene (reference sequence). This CDR3 has 15 amino acids. Trimming cost V 1 base and J 5 bases; bases outside gene matches: 7. For the CDR3, the DNA is TGTGCCTGGAGTGGCCGGGGGACAGGGGATTATGGCTACACCTTC. The encoded protein is CAWSGRGTGDYGYTF.

This chain links TRBV5-1 with TRBJ1-2; the match to TRBD1 covers 8 bases. The CDR3 length is 14 residues. CDR1 and CDR2 (germline): SGHRS, YFSETQ. Germline trimming cut 4 bases from V and 6 bases from J; bases unmatched to any gene: 8. The CDR3 loop is CASSIGTGPNGYTF. The CDR3 nucleotides read TGCGCCAGCAGCATCGGGACAGGACCCAATGGCTACACCTTC.

This sequence joins TRBV2 and TRBJ1-6, with D possibly being TRBD1 (6 bases). Germline CDR1 reads SNHLY; CDR2 reads FYNNEI. V dropped 6 bases and J dropped 6 bases, with 15 bases sitting between them. This CDR3 has 15 residues. The CDR3 sequence is CASRPLRTANSPLHF. CDR3 bases: TGTGCCAGCAGACCCCTCCGGACAGCTAATTCACCCCTCCACTTT. Full variable domain (missing parts from reference TRBV2 and TRBJ1-6): EPEVTQTPSHQVTQMGQEVILRCVPISNHLYFYWYRQILGQKVEFLVSFYNNEISEKSEIFDDQFSVERPDGSNFTLKIRSTKLEDSAMYFCASRPLRTANSPLHFGNGTRLTVT.

V usage is TRBV27 and J usage is TRBJ1-5; D possibly corresponds to TRBD1 (5 bases). CDR3 length equals 13 residues. Germline V gene data show CDR1 as MNHEY and CDR2 as SMNVEV (reference sequence). Trimming removed 8 bases from V and 5 bases from J, with 13 bases in between. CDR3 in DNA: TGTGCCAGCCGGAGACAGTCCCATCAGCCCCAGCATTTT. Its protein is CASRRQSHQPQHF.

Here the CDR3 reads CASRTGTGVTDTQYF. As DNA, the CDR3 is TGTGCCAGTAGAACCGGGACAGGGGTCACAGATACGCAGTATTTT. The rearrangement links TRBV19 to TRBJ2-3; TRBD1 agrees at 10 bases. V gave up 6 bases and J gave up 2 bases; unmatched junction bases: 5. CDR3 length: 15 amino acids. The germline V gene has CDR1 LNHDA and CDR2 SQIVND (reference sequence).